These T cell receptor beta chains were read from a single sample in a study of preoperative IRX-2 immunotherapy in early breast cancer. Using immunoSEQ multiplex PCR, the repertoire was profiled, and TCRdb retains in-frame clones only, with some absent. The data show tens of thousands of clones, 85% to 95% seen once. The source was tumor tissue, collected after IRX-2 immunotherapy. These receptors were collected from a human donor with breast cancer. CDR3s include the opening cysteine and the closing phenylalanine or tryptophan. A D gene is named only where the DNA matches it firmly. A clone size is listed for some rows: how often the clone was seen (once, few, many), or a class if it is expanded.

16 | TRBJ2-7 | TRBV6-5 | . | once | CASSYSVQLSSYEQYF | TGTGCCAGCAGTTACAGTGTACAGTTAAGCTCCTACGAGCAGTACTTC
15 | TRBJ2-5 | TRBV7-2 | TRBD2 | . | CASSYLAGGEVTQYF | TGTGCCAGCAGCTATTTAGCGGGGGGGGAGGTGACCCAGTACTTC
15 | TRBJ2-1 | TRBV5-4 | TRBD2 | once | CASTPSGSSYNEQFF | TGTGCCAGCACCCCTAGCGGGAGCTCCTACAATGAGCAGTTCTTC
14 | TRBJ2-1 | TRBV6-4 | TRBD2 | . | CASSGGAGGDEQFF | TGTGCCAGCAGTGGAGGAGCGGGAGGGGATGAGCAGTTCTTC
17 | TRBJ2-1 | TRBV7-9 | TRBD2 | . | CASSSRGSQRSYNEQFF | TGTGCCAGCAGCTCCCGCGGGAGTCAGCGGTCCTACAATGAGCAGTTCTTC
14 | TRBJ2-7 | TRBV7-9 | . | . | CASSISRGRREQYF | TGTGCCAGCAGCATCAGTAGGGGCAGACGGGAGCAGTACTTC
15 | TRBJ2-7 | TRBV28 | TRBD2 | . | CASTLPAGGLYEQYF | TGTGCCAGCACCCTCCCAGCGGGGGGCCTCTACGAGCAGTACTTC
14 | TRBJ1-3 | TRBV27 | . | . | CASSLTFSGNTIYF | TGTGCCAGCAGTTTAACCTTCTCTGGAAACACCATATATTTT
15 | TRBJ1-1 | TRBV10-1 | TRBD1 | few | CASSERLQGDTEAFF | TGCGCCAGCAGTGAAAGGTTACAGGGGGACACTGAAGCTTTCTTT
14 | TRBJ1-6 | TRBV19 | TRBD1 | . | CASRKTGERTPLHF | TGTGCCAGTAGGAAGACAGGGGAAAGAACACCCCTCCACTTT
16 | TRBJ1-1 | TRBV19 | TRBD1 | . | CASSGTGGYRNTEAFF | TGTGCCAGTTCCGGGACAGGGGGTTACCGGAACACTGAAGCTTTCTTT
17 | TRBJ2-7 | TRBV9 | . | . | CASSAGYSGTLSYEQYF | TGTGCCAGCAGCGCTGGATACTCCGGGACGCTATCCTACGAGCAGTACTTC
15 | TRBJ2-7 | TRBV7-2 | TRBD2 | . | CASSRGLAGVYEQYF | TGTGCCAGCAGCCGGGGACTAGCGGGAGTTTACGAGCAGTACTTC
15 | TRBJ2-7 | TRBV5-4 | TRBD2 | . | CASSPERGLSYEQYF | TGTGCCAGCAGCCCCGAGCGGGGGCTCTCCTACGAGCAGTACTTC
14 | TRBJ2-3 | TRBV6-1 | . | . | CASSVGSSTDTQYF | TGTGCCAGCAGTGTAGGGTCTAGCACAGATACGCAGTATTTT
16 | TRBJ2-3 | TRBV27 | TRBD2 | . | CASTQLAGGSTDTQYF | TGTGCCAGCACTCAACTAGCGGGAGGGAGCACAGATACGCAGTATTTT
15 | TRBJ2-7 | TRBV7-3 | . | . | CASSLGRGSSYEQYF | TGTGCCAGCAGCTTAGGCCGGGGCAGCTCCTACGAGCAGTACTTC
16 | TRBJ2-5 | TRBV19 | . | . | CASSFRTASISETQYF | TGTGCCAGTAGTTTCCGGACAGCGTCAATCTCTGAGACCCAGTACTTC
12 | TRBJ2-1 | TRBV2 | TRBD1 | . | CAVRDSYNEQFF | TGTGCCGTCCGGGACAGCTACAATGAGCAGTTCTTC
14 | TRBJ1-4 | TRBV7-6 | . | . | CASSLVPRNEKLFF | TGTGCCAGCAGCTTAGTCCCCCGGAATGAAAAACTGTTTTTT
15 | TRBJ1-4 | TRBV28 | TRBD1 | . | CASSFLDRGFEKLFF | TGTGCCAGCAGTTTCCTGGACAGGGGTTTTGAAAAACTGTTTTTT
15 | TRBJ2-1 | TRBV25-1 | TRBD2 | . | CASSEELAANNEQFF | TGTGCCAGCAGTGAAGAACTAGCGGCTAACAATGAGCAGTTCTTC
13 | TRBJ2-3 | TRBV13 | TRBD1 | . | CASSLAGGTAQYF | TGTGCCAGCAGCTTAGCAGGGGGCACGGCGCAGTATTTT
13 | TRBJ2-2 | TRBV7-8 | . | . | CASSLVLNGELFF | TGTGCCAGCAGCTTAGTTTTAAACGGGGAGCTGTTTTTT
14 | TRBJ2-3 | TRBV5-1 | . | . | CASSLAGVTDTQYF | TGCGCCAGCAGCTTGGCGGGAGTCACAGATACGCAGTATTTT
13 | TRBJ1-2 | TRBV5-1 | . | . | CASSLGGMSGYTF | TGCGCCAGCAGCTTGGGGGGGATGAGTGGCTACACCTTC
11 | TRBJ2-5 | TRBV6-5 | . | . | CASSDQETQYF | TGTGCCAGCAGTGACCAAGAGACCCAGTACTTC
15 | TRBJ2-3 | TRBV6-4 | TRBD2 | . | CASSIFGGVRDTQYF | TGTGCCAGCAGTATCTTCGGGGGGGTGAGAGATACGCAGTATTTT
12 | TRBJ2-7 | TRBV7-6 | TRBD1 | . | CASSSQGWEQYF | TGTGCCAGCAGCTCACAGGGGTGGGAGCAGTACTTC
11 | TRBJ2-1 | TRBV7-9 | . | . | CASSLRAGKFF | TGTGCCAGCAGCTTAAGGGCAGGAAAGTTCTTC
13 | TRBJ2-5 | TRBV27 | . | . | CASSLRILETQYF | TGTGCCAGCAGTTTGAGAATCCTGGAGACCCAGTACTTC
14 | TRBJ2-1 | TRBV9 | TRBD2 | . | CASNTAAGVDEQFF | TGTGCCAGCAACACGGCAGCGGGAGTGGACGAGCAGTTCTTC
13 | TRBJ2-7 | TRBV11-3 | . | . | CASSSSFSFEQYF | TGTGCCAGCAGCTCCTCCTTCTCTTTCGAGCAGTACTTC
15 | TRBJ2-6 | TRBV19 | TRBD1 | . | CASRDRVGGANVLTF | TGTGCCAGTAGGGACAGGGTTGGTGGGGCCAACGTCCTGACTTTC
16 | TRBJ2-1 | TRBV7-9 | TRBD2 | . | CASSRTTSGFYNEQFF | TGTGCCAGCAGCCGGACGACTAGCGGCTTCTACAATGAGCAGTTCTTC
15 | TRBJ1-3 | TRBV7-2 | . | . | CASSPRRSSGNTIYF | TGTGCCAGCAGCCCCCGACGGAGCTCTGGAAACACCATATATTTT
14 | TRBJ2-7 | TRBV6-5 | . | . | CARLFAFGSYEQYF | TGTGCCAGACTATTCGCTTTCGGTTCCTACGAGCAGTACTTC
14 | TRBJ1-1 | TRBV19 | . | . | CASSIWGGNTEAFF | TGTGCCAGTAGTATTTGGGGGGGGAACACTGAAGCTTTCTTT
16 | TRBJ2-7 | TRBV28 | TRBD2 | . | CASSFARLASSYEQYF | TGTGCCAGCAGTTTCGCTCGACTAGCTAGCTCCTACGAGCAGTACTTC
16 | TRBJ2-7 | TRBV5-4 | . | . | CTSSLSAARKAYEQYF | TGTACCAGCAGCTTGAGTGCAGCTAGGAAAGCCTACGAGCAGTACTTC
12 | TRBJ2-5 | TRBV10-2 | . | . | CASTNTGETQYF | TGCGCCAGCACCAACACCGGAGAGACCCAGTACTTC
14 | TRBJ2-1 | TRBV7-8 | TRBD2 | . | CASSSGLAGGTGFF | TGTGCCAGCAGCTCCGGACTAGCGGGGGGGACGGGGTTCTTC
12 | TRBJ2-7 | TRBV6-1 | . | . | CASSPSSYEQYF | TGTGCCAGCAGTCCCAGCTCCTACGAGCAGTACTTC
14 | TRBJ1-4 | TRBV7-2 | TRBD1 | . | CASSLDRENEKLFF | TGTGCCAGCAGCTTGGACAGGGAGAATGAAAAACTGTTTTTT
19 | TRBJ1-4 | TRBV9 | TRBD1 | . | CASSVSYRGAAVSNEKLFF | TGTGCCAGCAGCGTCAGCTACAGGGGCGCGGCGGTCTCGAATGAAAAACTGTTTTTT
13 | TRBJ1-5 | TRBV28 | . | . | CASRHNSNQPQHF | TGTGCCAGCAGGCATAATAGCAATCAGCCCCAGCATTTT
13 | TRBJ1-1 | TRBV2 | . | . | CASGGARDTEAFF | TGTGCCAGCGGGGGGGCTAGAGACACTGAAGCTTTCTTT
13 | TRBJ1-5 | TRBV7-2 | TRBD1 | . | CASSPRPQGAQHF | TGTGCCAGCAGCCCGAGGCCCCAGGGGGCCCAGCATTTT
11 | TRBJ2-7 | TRBV29-1 | . | . | CSSQSGNEQYF | TGCAGCTCGCAGTCCGGGAACGAGCAGTACTTC